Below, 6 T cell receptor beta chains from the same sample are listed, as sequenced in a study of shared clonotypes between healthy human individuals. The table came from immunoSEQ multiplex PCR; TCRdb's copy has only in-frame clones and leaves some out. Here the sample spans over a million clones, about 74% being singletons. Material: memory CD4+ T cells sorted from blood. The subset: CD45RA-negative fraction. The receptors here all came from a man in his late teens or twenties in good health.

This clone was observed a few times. CDR3 sequence (DNA): TGTGCCAGCAGCTGGACAGGGAGACTCGGAGATTCACCCCTCCACTTT. Protein product: CASSWTGRLGDSPLHF. The chain recombines TRBV27 with TRBJ1-6; 8 bases are a match to TRBD1. With 6 bases clipped from V and 8 bases from J, the junction kept 12 bases outside the gene matches. The length of the CDR3 is 16 residues. The germline CDR1 and CDR2 sequences are MNHEY and SMNVEV (reference sequence).

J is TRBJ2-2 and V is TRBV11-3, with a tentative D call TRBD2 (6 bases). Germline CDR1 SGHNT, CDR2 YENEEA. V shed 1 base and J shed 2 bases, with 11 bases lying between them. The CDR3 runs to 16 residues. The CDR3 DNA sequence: TGTGCCAGCAGCTTAGTTGGAGGGAAAAACACCGGGGAGCTGTTTTTT. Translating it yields CASSLVGGKNTGELFF.

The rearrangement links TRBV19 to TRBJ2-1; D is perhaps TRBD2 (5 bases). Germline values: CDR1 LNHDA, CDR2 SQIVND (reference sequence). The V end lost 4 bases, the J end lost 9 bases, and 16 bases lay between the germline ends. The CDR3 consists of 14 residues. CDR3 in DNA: TGTGCCAGTAGTACTCCGCGGGCCCGAGGTGAGCAGTTCTTC. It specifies CASSTPRARGEQFF.

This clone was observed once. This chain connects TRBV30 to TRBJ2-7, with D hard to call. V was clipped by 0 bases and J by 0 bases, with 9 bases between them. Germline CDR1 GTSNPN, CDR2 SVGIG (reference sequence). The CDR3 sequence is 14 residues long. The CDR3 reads CAWSVGESSYEQYF. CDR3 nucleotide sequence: TGTGCCTGGAGTGTTGGTGAGAGCTCCTACGAGCAGTACTTC.

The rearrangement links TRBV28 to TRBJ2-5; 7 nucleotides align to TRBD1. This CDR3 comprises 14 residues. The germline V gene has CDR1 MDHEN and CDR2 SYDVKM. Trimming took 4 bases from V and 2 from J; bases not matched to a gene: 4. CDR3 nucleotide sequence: TGTGCCAGCAGTTGGGGACAGAAACAAGAGACCCAGTACTTC. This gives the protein CASSWGQKQETQYF.

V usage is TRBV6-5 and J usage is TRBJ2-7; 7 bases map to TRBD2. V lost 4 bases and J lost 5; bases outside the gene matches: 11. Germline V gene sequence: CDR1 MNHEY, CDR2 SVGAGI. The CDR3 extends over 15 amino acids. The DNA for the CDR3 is TGTGCCAGCAGTTGGTCTTGGGGGGGAACGGACGAGCAGTACTTC. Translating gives CASSWSWGGTDEQYF.